One sample yielded the 23 T cell receptor beta chains listed below, sequenced in a study of blood T cell repertoires in COVID-19. TCRdb keeps only in-frame clones here, not all; method: immunoSEQ multiplex PCR. The sample records roughly 160,000 clones, 82% being singletons. Sequences were obtained from peripheral blood. These receptors were taken from an elderly woman with active or convalescent COVID-19.

This clone occurred a few times. The genes are TRBV5-4 and TRBJ1-1, with D possibly matching TRBD1 (6 bases). CDR3 size: 15 residues. V lost 0 bases to trimming and J lost 2 bases, with 11 bases between them. The germline gives CDR1 SGHNT, CDR2 YYREEE (reference sequence). The CDR3 loop is CASSLGQGINTEAFF. CDR3 DNA: TGTGCCAGCAGCTTGGGGCAGGGGATAAACACTGAAGCTTTCTTT.

In DNA, the CDR3 is TGTGCCAGCAGCCCGAGACTAGCGGGAGTAGCAGATACGCAGTATTTT. As protein: CASSPRLAGVADTQYF. This chain uses TRBV7-3 with TRBJ2-3; 12 bases fit TRBD2. Germline-derived CDR1 and CDR2 are SGHTA and FQGTGA. The CDR3 totals 16 residues. The V and J ends lost 5 bases and 4 bases, in that order; junction bases with no gene match: 7.

The chain recombines TRBV19 with TRBJ1-5; TRBD1 matches 11 bases. Germline values: CDR1 LNHDA, CDR2 SQIVND (reference sequence). The trim removed 8 bases at V and 2 bases at J, leaving 5 bases unmatched. The CDR3 spans 15 residues. The CDR3 here is CASREDRGRNQPQHF. For the CDR3, the DNA is TGTGCCAGTCGTGAGGACAGGGGGCGCAATCAGCCCCAGCATTTT. Full variable domain (missing parts from reference TRBV19 and TRBJ1-5): DGGITQSPKYLFRKEGQNVTLSCEQNLNHDAMYWYRQDPGQGLRLIYYSQIVNDFQKGDIAEGYSVSREKKESFPLTVTSAQKNPTAFYLCASREDRGRNQPQHFGDGTRLSIL.

This clone occurred once. Within the sample, other DNA sequences also encode this same CDR3. The genes are TRBV3-1 (or the pseudogene TRBV3-2) and TRBJ1-2; 9 bases match TRBD1. The CDR3 has 13 residues. Germline trimming cut 1 base from V and 8 bases from J; bases unmatched to any gene: 2. Germline V lookup: CDR1 LGHDT, CDR2 YNNKEL (reference sequence). The CDR3 DNA follows: TGTGCCAGCAGCCAAGGACAGGGGGACGGCTACACCTTC. Translation gives CASSQGQGDGYTF.

The gene calls are TRBV28 and TRBJ1-4, with D tentatively TRBD1 (5 bases). The CDR3 runs 15 residues. The V and J ends lost 0 bases and 10 bases respectively, with 15 bases between them. CDR1 and CDR2 (germline): MDHEN, SYDVKM. CDR3 sequence: CASSLWVPSGGKLFF. Here the CDR3 DNA reads TGTGCCAGCAGTTTATGGGTCCCGTCGGGGGGAAAACTGTTTTTT.

This chain joins TRBV5-4 and TRBJ2-1; 12 bases line up with TRBD2. CDR1 SGHNT and CDR2 YYREEE come from the germline V gene (reference sequence). The CDR3 loop spans 16 amino acids. J was trimmed by 8 bases and V by 4 bases; bases with no gene match: 10. CDR3 protein: CASSGGTSGPRDEQFF. In DNA, the CDR3 is TGTGCCAGCAGCGGCGGGACTAGCGGGCCTAGGGATGAGCAGTTCTTC.

The chain's CDR3 is CASSLGEGGSTEAFF. CDR3 nucleotide sequence: TGTGCCAGCAGCTTGGGTGAAGGGGGTAGTACTGAAGCTTTCTTT. The gene calls are TRBV5-4 and TRBJ1-1; D possibly corresponds to TRBD1 (6 bases). Trimming stripped 0 bases from V and 5 bases from J, with 14 bases between. The length of the CDR3 is 15 residues. CDR1 is SGHNT and CDR2 is YYREEE in the germline V gene (reference sequence).

Comments on this clone: This same CDR3 is encoded by further DNA sequences in the sample. V usage is TRBV28 and J usage is TRBJ2-7, with 12 bases identical to TRBD2. Germline V lookup: CDR1 MDHEN, CDR2 SYDVKM. This CDR3 has 14 residues. J lost 1 base, V lost 5 bases, and 0 bases had no gene match. CDR3 residues: CASSLAGGSYEQYF. The CDR3 DNA reads TGTGCCAGCAGTCTAGCGGGAGGGTCCTACGAGCAGTACTTC.

The genes are TRBV3-1 (or the pseudogene TRBV3-2) and TRBJ2-5, with a possible D match to TRBD2 (6 bases). Per germline, CDR1 LGHDT and CDR2 YNNKEL (reference sequence). Trimming shortened V by 1 base and J by 2 bases, and 14 bases separated the two germline ends. The CDR3 has 16 residues. This CDR3 is CASSQGLGSGQETQYF. CDR3 sequence (DNA): TGTGCCAGCAGCCAAGGACTAGGGTCGGGGCAAGAGACCCAGTACTTC.

This clone occurred once. The rearrangement joins TRBV7-2 to TRBJ1-1; D gene uncertain. The CDR3 totals 11 residues. CDR1 and CDR2 (germline): SGHTA, FQGNSA. The V end lost 3 bases, the J end lost 4 bases, and 3 bases lay between the germline ends. The CDR3 region has the DNA TGTGCCAGCAGCTTCTTCACTGAAGCTTTCTTT. Translated: CASSFFTEAFF.

The chain is built from TRBV12-3 or TRBV12-4 and TRBJ2-1; D might be TRBD1 (5 bases). V was trimmed by 3 bases and J by 7 bases, leaving 10 bases between them. The CDR3 has 13 residues. CDR3 sequence (DNA): TGTGCCAGCAGTTTGAAATCAGGGAATGAGCAGTTCTTC. Its translation is CASSLKSGNEQFF.

The J gene is TRBJ1-3, the V gene TRBV19, with TRBD1 identical over 7 bases. Germline V gives CDR1 LNHDA, CDR2 SQIVND (reference sequence). The CDR3 length is 16 residues. The junction had 7 bases not matched to a gene; V was cut back by 5 bases and J by 0 bases. The CDR3 loop is CASSPLTGLSGNTIYF. CDR3 coding DNA: TGTGCCAGTAGTCCACTGACAGGGCTCTCTGGAAACACCATATATTTT.

The rearrangement joins TRBV19 to TRBJ1-1, with 7 bases fitting TRBD1. The length of the CDR3 is 14 residues. With 5 bases clipped from V and 4 bases from J, the junction kept 7 bases outside the gene matches. The germline gives CDR1 LNHDA, CDR2 SQIVND (reference sequence). CDR3 in amino acids: CASSQQGLGTEAFF. The CDR3, as DNA: TGTGCCAGTAGTCAACAGGGGTTAGGCACTGAAGCTTTCTTT.

The chain employs TRBV4-1 and TRBJ2-7, with D possibly TRBD1 on 5 matching bases. V was pared by 4 bases and J by 7 bases, with 17 bases between. This CDR3 region has 14 residues. The germline V gene has CDR1 MGHRA and CDR2 YSYEKL. The CDR3 protein is CASSRVGVLVEQYF. The DNA for the CDR3 is TGCGCCAGCAGCCGAGTAGGGGTACTGGTGGAGCAGTACTTC.

This clone was observed once. The chain employs TRBV19 and TRBJ1-3; D uncertain. V lost 4 bases, J lost 2 bases, and 9 bases lay in between. The germline V gene encodes CDR1 LNHDA and CDR2 SQIVND (reference sequence). This CDR3 spans 14 amino acids. CDR3 sequence (DNA): TGTGCCAGTAGTAACCTTGGAGCTGGAAACACCATATATTTT. Translated: CASSNLGAGNTIYF.

This clone appeared a single time. V is TRBV11-2 and J is TRBJ2-2; TRBD2 matches 7 bases. The CDR3 totals 15 residues. Germline assignment: CDR1 SGHAT and CDR2 FQNNGV. Trimming at V came to 2 bases and at J to 13 bases, leaving 13 bases not matched to a gene. The CDR3 spells CASSLKGDYPVALFF. Written as DNA, the CDR3 is TGTGCCAGCAGCTTAAAAGGGGACTACCCCGTTGCGCTGTTTTTT.

The V gene is TRBV28, the J gene TRBJ2-7; the D is unclear. V was trimmed by 6 bases and J by 1 base, leaving 13 bases between them. Germline CDR1 reads MDHEN; CDR2 reads SYDVKM. CDR3 length: 14 residues. CDR3 nucleotide sequence: TGTGCCAGCAGCCAGTCGCGGCCGTCCTACGAGCAGTACTTC. Its translation: CASSQSRPSYEQYF.

The rearrangement joins TRBV5-8 to TRBJ2-2; the match to TRBD2 covers 13 bases. The CDR3 extends over 16 amino acids. Germline V gives CDR1 SGHTS, CDR2 YDEGEE. Trimming took 3 bases from V and 3 from J; bases not matched to a gene: 2. CDR3 in amino acids: CASSSGLAGYTGELFF. CDR3 sequence (DNA): TGTGCCAGCAGCTCGGGACTAGCGGGATACACCGGGGAGCTGTTTTTT.

The chain recombines TRBV11-2 with TRBJ2-1, with D hard to call. This CDR3 has 16 amino acids. CDR1 is SGHAT, CDR2 FQNNGV, per germline. The ends were cut back, 0 bases at V and 0 bases at J, with 9 bases in the middle. This CDR3 reads CASSLEIRGSYNEQFF. CDR3 DNA: TGTGCCAGCAGCTTAGAAATTCGAGGCTCCTACAATGAGCAGTTCTTC.

In this sample, this clone turned up once. The gene calls are TRBV3-1 (or the pseudogene TRBV3-2) and TRBJ2-5; 8 bases are shared with TRBD1. The CDR3 length is 15 residues. CDR1 is LGHDT, CDR2 YNNKEL, per germline (reference sequence). Trimming cost V 4 bases and J 3 bases; bases outside gene matches: 7. For the CDR3, the DNA is TGTGCCAGCAGCCCCCCCGGACAGGGTAAAGAGACCCAGTACTTC. Its protein is CASSPPGQGKETQYF.

The V gene is TRBV29-1, the J gene TRBJ2-7, with a possible D match to TRBD1 (6 bases). Looked up from germline, CDR1 is SQVTM and CDR2 is ANQGSEA. The V gene lost 2 bases and the J gene lost 2 bases, with 13 bases spanning the gap. The CDR3 loop spans 14 amino acids. The CDR3 loop reads CSVEMGDTPYEQYF. CDR3 coding DNA: TGCAGCGTTGAAATGGGGGACACCCCCTACGAGCAGTACTTC.

The genes are TRBV27 and TRBJ1-5; no firm D call. Trimming cost V 8 bases and J 2 bases, with 13 bases left between them. The germline V gene encodes CDR1 MNHEY and CDR2 SMNVEV (reference sequence). The CDR3 sequence is 14 residues long. For the CDR3, the DNA is TGTGCCAGCTGGTCATCGGGTGGCAATCAGCCCCAGCATTTT. This sequence encodes CASWSSGGNQPQHF.

The CDR3 region is CASSLAGRGASEQYF. The CDR3 bases are TGTGCCAGCAGCTTGGCCGGCAGGGGGGCTTCCGAGCAGTACTTC. The genes are TRBV5-6 and TRBJ2-7, with TRBD1 as a possible D gene (7 bases). The CDR3 has 15 amino acids. Trimming stripped 0 bases from V and 6 bases from J, with 16 bases between. The germline V gene encodes CDR1 SGHDT and CDR2 YYEEEE.